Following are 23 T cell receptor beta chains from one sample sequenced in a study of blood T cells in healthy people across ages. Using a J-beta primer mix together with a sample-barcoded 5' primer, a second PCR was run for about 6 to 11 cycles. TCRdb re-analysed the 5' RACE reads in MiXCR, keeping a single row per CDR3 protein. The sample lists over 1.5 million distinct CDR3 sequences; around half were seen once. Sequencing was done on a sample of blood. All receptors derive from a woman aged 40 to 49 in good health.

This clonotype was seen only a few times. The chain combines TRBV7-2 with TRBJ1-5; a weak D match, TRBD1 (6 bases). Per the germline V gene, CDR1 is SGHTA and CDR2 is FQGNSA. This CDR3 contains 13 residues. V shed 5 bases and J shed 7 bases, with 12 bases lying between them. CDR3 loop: CASSARGGQPQHF. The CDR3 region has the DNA TGTGCCAGCAGCGCGAGGGGGGGACAGCCCCAGCATTTT. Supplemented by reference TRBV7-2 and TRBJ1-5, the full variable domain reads GAGVSQSPSNKVTEKGKDVELRCDPISGHTALYWYRQSLGQGLEFLIYFQGNSAPDKSGLPSDRFSAERTGGSVSTLTIQRTQQEDSAVYLCASSARGGQPQHFGDGTRLSIL.

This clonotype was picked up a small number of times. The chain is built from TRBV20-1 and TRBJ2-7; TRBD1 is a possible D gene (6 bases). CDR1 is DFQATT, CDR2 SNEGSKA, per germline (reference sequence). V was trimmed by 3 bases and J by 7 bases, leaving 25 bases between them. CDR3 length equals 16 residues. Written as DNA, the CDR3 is TGCAGTGCTAGTCCTAGGACAGTCGGCCTGGTTGAGGAGCAGTACTTC. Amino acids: CSASPRTVGLVEEQYF.

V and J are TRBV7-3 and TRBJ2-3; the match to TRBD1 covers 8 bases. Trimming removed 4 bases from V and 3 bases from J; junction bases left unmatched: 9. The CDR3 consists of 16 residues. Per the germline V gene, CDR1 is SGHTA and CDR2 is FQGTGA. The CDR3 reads CASSSRGRRTTDTQYF. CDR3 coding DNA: TGTGCCAGCAGCTCCAGGGGGCGCAGGACGACAGATACGCAGTATTTT.

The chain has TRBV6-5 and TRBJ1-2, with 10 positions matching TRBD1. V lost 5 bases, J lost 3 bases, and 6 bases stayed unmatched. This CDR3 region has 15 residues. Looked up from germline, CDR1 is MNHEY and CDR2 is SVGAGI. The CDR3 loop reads CASSGRDRGYYGYTF. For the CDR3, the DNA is TGTGCCAGCAGTGGAAGGGACAGGGGCTACTATGGCTACACCTTC.

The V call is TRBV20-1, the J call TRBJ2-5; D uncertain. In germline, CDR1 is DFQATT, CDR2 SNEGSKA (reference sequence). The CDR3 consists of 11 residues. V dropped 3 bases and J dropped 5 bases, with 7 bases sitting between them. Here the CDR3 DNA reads TGCAGTGCTAGTCCATGGGAGACCCAGTACTTC. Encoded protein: CSASPWETQYF.

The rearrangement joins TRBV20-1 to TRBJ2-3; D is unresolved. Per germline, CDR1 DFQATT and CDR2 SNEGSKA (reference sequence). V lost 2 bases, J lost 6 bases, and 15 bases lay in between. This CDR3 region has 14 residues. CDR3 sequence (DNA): TGCAGTGCTAGAACTACCAAAGGTAGTGATACGCAGTATTTT. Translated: CSARTTKGSDTQYF.

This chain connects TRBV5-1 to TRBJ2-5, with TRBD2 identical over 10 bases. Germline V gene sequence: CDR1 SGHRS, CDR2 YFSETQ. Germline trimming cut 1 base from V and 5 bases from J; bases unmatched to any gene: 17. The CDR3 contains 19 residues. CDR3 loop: CASSLFLSGGAALTETQYF. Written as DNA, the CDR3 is TGCGCCAGCAGCTTGTTCCTAAGCGGGGGGGCGGCTTTGACGGAGACCCAGTACTTC.

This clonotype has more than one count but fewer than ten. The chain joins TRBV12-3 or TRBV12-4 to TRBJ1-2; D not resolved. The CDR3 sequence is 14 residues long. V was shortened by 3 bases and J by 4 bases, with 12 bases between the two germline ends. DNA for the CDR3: TGTGCCAGCAGTTTCGGTCTAGTTGCCTATGGCTACACCTTC. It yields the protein CASSFGLVAYGYTF.

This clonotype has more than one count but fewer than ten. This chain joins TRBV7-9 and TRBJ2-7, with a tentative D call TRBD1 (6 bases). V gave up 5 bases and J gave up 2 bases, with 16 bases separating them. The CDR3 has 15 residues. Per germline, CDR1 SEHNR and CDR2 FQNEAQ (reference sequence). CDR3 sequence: CASSIIGGRAYEQYF. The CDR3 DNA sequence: TGTGCCAGCAGCATTATTGGGGGCCGAGCCTACGAGCAGTACTTC.

The CDR3 nucleotides read TGCGCCAGCAGCTCGCACCGAGACAGGCGCTACAATGAGCAGTTCTTC. Protein: CASSSHRDRRYNEQFF. This sequence joins TRBV5-1 and TRBJ2-1, with a weak D call TRBD1 (6 bases). CDR1 and CDR2 from the germline V gene are SGHRS and YFSETQ. V was clipped by 3 bases and J by 3 bases, with 16 bases between them. CDR3 length: 16 residues. Drawing the rest from reference TRBV5-1 and TRBJ2-1, the complete variable domain is KAGVTQTPRYLIKTRGQQVTLSCSPISGHRSVSWYQQTPGQGLQFLFEYFSETQRNKGNFPGRFSGRQFSNSRSEMNVSTLELGDSALYLCASSSHRDRRYNEQFFGPGTRLTVL.

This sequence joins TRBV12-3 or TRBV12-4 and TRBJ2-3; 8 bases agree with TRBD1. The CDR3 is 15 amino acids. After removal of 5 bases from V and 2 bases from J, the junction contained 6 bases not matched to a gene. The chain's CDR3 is CASSAGTGFTDTQYF. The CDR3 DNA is TGTGCCAGCAGTGCCGGGACAGGATTCACAGATACGCAGTATTTT.

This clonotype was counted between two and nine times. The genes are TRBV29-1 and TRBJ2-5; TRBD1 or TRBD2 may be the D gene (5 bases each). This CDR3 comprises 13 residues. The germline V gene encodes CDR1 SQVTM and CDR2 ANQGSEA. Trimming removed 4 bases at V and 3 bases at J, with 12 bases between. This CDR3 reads CSVGGSLKETQYF. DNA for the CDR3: TGCAGCGTTGGGGGGAGCCTAAAAGAGACCCAGTACTTC. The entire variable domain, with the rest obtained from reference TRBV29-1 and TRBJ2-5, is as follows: SAVISQKPSRDICQRGTSLTIQCQVDSQVTMMFWYRQQPGQSLTLIATANQGSEATYESGFVIDKFPISRPNLTFSTLTVSNMSPEDSSIYLCSVGGSLKETQYFGPGTRLLVL.

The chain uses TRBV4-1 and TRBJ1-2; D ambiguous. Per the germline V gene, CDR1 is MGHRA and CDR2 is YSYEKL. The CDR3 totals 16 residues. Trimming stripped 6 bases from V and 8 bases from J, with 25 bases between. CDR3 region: CASRMELRTPMMGYTF. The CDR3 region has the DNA TGCGCCAGCAGGATGGAGCTTCGCACCCCCATGATGGGCTACACCTTC.

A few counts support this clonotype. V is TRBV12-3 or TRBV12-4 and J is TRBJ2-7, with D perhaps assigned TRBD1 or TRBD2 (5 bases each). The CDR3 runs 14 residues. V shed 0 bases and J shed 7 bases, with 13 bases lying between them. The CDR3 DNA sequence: TGTGCCAGCAGTTTAGCCGGGACCTTGAGGGAGCAGTACTTC. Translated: CASSLAGTLREQYF.

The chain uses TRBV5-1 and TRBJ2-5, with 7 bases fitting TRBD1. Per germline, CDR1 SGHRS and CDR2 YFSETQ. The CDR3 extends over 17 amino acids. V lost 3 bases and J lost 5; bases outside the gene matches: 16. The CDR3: CASSSEGAGLAEETQYF. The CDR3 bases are TGCGCCAGCAGCTCTGAGGGGGCGGGCCTGGCGGAGGAGACCCAGTACTTC.

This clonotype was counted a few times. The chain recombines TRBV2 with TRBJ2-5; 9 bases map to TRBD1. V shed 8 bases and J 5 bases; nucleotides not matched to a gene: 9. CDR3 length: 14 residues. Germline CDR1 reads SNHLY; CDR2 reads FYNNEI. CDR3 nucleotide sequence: TGTGCCAGCTACCAGGACAGGGGTGAGGAGACCCAGTACTTC. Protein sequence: CASYQDRGEETQYF.

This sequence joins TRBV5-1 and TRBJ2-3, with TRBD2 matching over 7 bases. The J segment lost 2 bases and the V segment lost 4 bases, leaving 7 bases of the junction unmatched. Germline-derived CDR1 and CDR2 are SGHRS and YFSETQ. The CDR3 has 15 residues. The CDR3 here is CASSPAAGFTDTQYF. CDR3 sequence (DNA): TGCGCCAGCAGCCCAGCAGCGGGGTTCACAGATACGCAGTATTTT.

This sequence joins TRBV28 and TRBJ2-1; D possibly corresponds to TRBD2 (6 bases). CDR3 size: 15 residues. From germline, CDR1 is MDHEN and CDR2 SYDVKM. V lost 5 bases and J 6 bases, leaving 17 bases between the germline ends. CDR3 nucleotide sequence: TGTGCCAGCAGTCCTCCGGGACTGGGGCGCAATGAGCAGTTCTTC. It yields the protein CASSPPGLGRNEQFF. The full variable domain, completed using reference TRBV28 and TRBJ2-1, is DVKVTQSSRYLVKRTGEKVFLECVQDMDHENMFWYRQDPGLGLRLIYFSYDVKMKEKGDIPEGYSVSREKKERFSLILESASTNQTSMYLCASSPPGLGRNEQFFGPGTRLTVL.

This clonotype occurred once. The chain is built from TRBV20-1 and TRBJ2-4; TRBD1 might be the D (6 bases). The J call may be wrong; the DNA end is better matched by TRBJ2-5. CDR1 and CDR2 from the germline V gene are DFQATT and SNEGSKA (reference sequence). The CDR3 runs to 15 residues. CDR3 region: CSAGIRGMLQETQYF. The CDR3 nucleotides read TGCAGTGCTGGTATAAGGGGGATGTTACAAGAGACCCAGTACTTC.

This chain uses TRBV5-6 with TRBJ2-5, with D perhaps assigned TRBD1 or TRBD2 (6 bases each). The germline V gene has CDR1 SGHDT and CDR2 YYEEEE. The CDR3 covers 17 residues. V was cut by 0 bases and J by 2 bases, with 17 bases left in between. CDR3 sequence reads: CASSLATGGPTQETQYF. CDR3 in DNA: TGTGCCAGCAGCTTGGCCACCGGGGGCCCCACTCAAGAGACCCAGTACTTC.

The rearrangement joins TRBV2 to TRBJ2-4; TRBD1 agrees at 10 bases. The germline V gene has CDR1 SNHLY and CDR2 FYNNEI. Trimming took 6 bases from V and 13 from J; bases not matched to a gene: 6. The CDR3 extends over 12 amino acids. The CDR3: CASRGQGQGQYF. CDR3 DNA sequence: TGTGCCAGCAGGGGACAGGGGCAGGGGCAGTACTTC.

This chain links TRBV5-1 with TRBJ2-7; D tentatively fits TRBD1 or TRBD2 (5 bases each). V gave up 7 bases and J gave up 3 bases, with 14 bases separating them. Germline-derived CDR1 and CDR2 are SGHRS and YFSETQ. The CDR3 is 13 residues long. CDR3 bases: TGCGCCAGCCGACGGATGGGGGTCTACGAGCAGTACTTC. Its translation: CASRRMGVYEQYF.

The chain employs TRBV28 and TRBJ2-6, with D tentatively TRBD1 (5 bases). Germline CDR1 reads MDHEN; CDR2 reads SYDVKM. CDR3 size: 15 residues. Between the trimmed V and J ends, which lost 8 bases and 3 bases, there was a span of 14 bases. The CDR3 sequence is CASRPRGYGANVLTF. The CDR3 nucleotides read TGTGCCAGCCGCCCTAGGGGTTATGGGGCCAACGTCCTGACTTTC. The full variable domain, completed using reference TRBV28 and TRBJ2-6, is DVKVTQSSRYLVKRTGEKVFLECVQDMDHENMFWYRQDPGLGLRLIYFSYDVKMKEKGDIPEGYSVSREKKERFSLILESASTNQTSMYLCASRPRGYGANVLTFGAGSRLTVL.